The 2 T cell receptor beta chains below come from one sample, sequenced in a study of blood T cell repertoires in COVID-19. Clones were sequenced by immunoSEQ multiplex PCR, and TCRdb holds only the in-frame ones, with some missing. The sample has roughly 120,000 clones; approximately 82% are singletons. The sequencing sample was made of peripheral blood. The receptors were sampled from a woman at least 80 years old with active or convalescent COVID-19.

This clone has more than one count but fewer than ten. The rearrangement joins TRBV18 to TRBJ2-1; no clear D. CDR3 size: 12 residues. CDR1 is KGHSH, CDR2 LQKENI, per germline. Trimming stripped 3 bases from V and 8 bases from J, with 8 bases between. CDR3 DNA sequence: TGTGCCAGCTCACCGGGCGTCGATGAGCAGTTCTTC. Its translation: CASSPGVDEQFF.

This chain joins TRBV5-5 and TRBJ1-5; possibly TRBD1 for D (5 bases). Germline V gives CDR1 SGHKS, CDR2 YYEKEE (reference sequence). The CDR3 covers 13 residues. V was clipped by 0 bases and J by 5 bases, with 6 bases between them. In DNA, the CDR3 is TGTGCCAGCAGCTTGGGGGGGGATCAGCCCCAGCATTTT. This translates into CASSLGGDQPQHF. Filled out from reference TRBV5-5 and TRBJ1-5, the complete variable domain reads DAGVTQSPTHLIKTRGQQVTLRCSPISGHKSVSWYQQVLGQGPQFIFQYYEKEERGRGNFPDRFSARQFPNYSSELNVNALLLGDSALYLCASSLGGDQPQHFGDGTRLSIL.